The clone carrying this T cell receptor (beta chain) appeared a few times. What it binds is not known. CD4+ T cells from unexposed donors were obtained before the COVID-19 pandemic (2011-2018). CD4+ T cells were isolated from the cells after around 11 days of culture. TCRdb's table, derived via immunoSEQ multiplex PCR, lists solely in-frame clones and lacks some. The sample lists 23,000 or so clones, about three quarters occurring once. The data are from a study of CD4 T cells in relation to SARS-CoV-2 and coronaviruses. Study background: After 10 to 11 days of antigen culture, PBMC TCR beta CDR3s were sequenced.

What was sequenced was CD4+ T cells from PBMCs, cultured in vitro. This TCR was sampled from a human donor in good health.

The CDR3 region is CASSPLTDPNTGELFF. Here the CDR3 DNA reads TGTGCCAGCTCACCACTCACGGACCCGAACACCGGGGAGCTGTTTTTT. V usage is TRBV18 and J usage is TRBJ2-2; no firm D call. Trimming stripped 1 base from V and 0 bases from J, with 9 bases between. This CDR3 has 16 residues. Germline V gene lookup returns CDR1 KGHSH and CDR2 LQKENI.